Listed below are T cell receptor beta chains from one sample, sequenced in a study of PD-1 blockade in classical Hodgkin lymphoma. This table comes from immunoSEQ multiplex PCR, and its TCRdb copy is limited to in-frame clones, with some not included. The sample lists 15,000 to 19,000 clones; 85% to 90% were seen once. The source material was CD4+ T cells from blood. The receptors derive from a human donor with classical Hodgkin lymphoma. Both conserved end residues are part of each CDR3. D genes are given only for firm matches. Rows give clone size only sometimes, using once, few, many, or a class for an expanded clone.

V: TRBV5-6; D: NA; size: NA; J: TRBJ2-3; DNA: TGTGCCAGCAGCTTCGGGGGCCGCACAGATACGCAGTATTTT; CDR3: CASSFGGRTDTQYF
V: TRBV7-9; D: TRBD1; size: NA; J: TRBJ2-5; DNA: TGTGCCAGCCGTCCAGGGGGAGCTGGGCAAGAGACCCAGTACTTC; CDR3: CASRPGGAGQETQYF
V: TRBV9; D: NA; size: NA; J: TRBJ2-1; DNA: TGTGCCAGCAGCTTCAGTCCTTCCCCTAGGGATGAGCAGTTCTTC; CDR3: CASSFSPSPRDEQFF
V: TRBV7-2; D: NA; size: NA; J: TRBJ2-7; DNA: TGTGCCAGCAGCTTAAAAGGGAGTCGGGAGCAGTACTTC; CDR3: CASSLKGSREQYF
V: TRBV5-1; D: TRBD1; size: NA; J: TRBJ1-2; DNA: TGCGCCAGCAGCCTCGACAGGGGGCATGGCTACACCTTC; CDR3: CASSLDRGHGYTF
V: TRBV11-2; D: TRBD2; size: NA; J: TRBJ2-6; DNA: TGTGCCAGCAGCTTTGGTGGCGGGAGGCCGTCTGGGGCCAACGTCCTGACTTTC; CDR3: CASSFGGGRPSGANVLTF
V: TRBV18; D: NA; size: NA; J: TRBJ1-1; DNA: TGTGCCACCAAGTGGGTAAAGGACACTGAAGCTTTCTTT; CDR3: CATKWVKDTEAFF
V: TRBV28; D: NA; size: NA; J: TRBJ2-2; DNA: TGTGCCAGCAGTTTATTGAGGAGGAACACCGGGGAGCTGTTTTTT; CDR3: CASSLLRRNTGELFF
V: TRBV9; D: NA; size: NA; J: TRBJ2-3; DNA: TGTGCCAGCAGCGTAGTAGGGAAGGATACGCAGTATTTT; CDR3: CASSVVGKDTQYF
V: TRBV10-3; D: TRBD2; size: NA; J: TRBJ2-7; DNA: TGTGCCATCAGTACTAGCGGGGCCTCCTACGAGCAGTACTTC; CDR3: CAISTSGASYEQYF
V: TRBV28; D: NA; size: NA; J: TRBJ1-5; DNA: TGTGCCAGCAGTTCCCCCGACAGCCGCAATCAGCCCCAGCATTTT; CDR3: CASSSPDSRNQPQHF
V: TRBV19; D: TRBD2; size: NA; J: TRBJ2-1; DNA: TGTGCCAGTAGTATAGACGGCGGGAGGGCGACGGGGAAGCAGTTCTTC; CDR3: CASSIDGGRATGKQFF
V: TRBV9; D: NA; size: NA; J: TRBJ2-1; DNA: TGTGCCAGCAGCGTAGTAGCTCGGATGGGTGAGCAGTTCTTC; CDR3: CASSVVARMGEQFF
V: TRBV2; D: NA; size: NA; J: TRBJ2-1; DNA: TGTGCCAGCAGTGAAGCGGCAGGGAGAAGCTCCTACAATGAGCAGTTCTTC; CDR3: CASSEAAGRSSYNEQFF
V: TRBV18; D: TRBD1; size: NA; J: TRBJ1-2; DNA: TGTGCCAGCTCACCAAGAGGGACAGGGAGGGCATCTAGCTATGGCTACACCTTC; CDR3: CASSPRGTGRASSYGYTF
V: TRBV19; D: TRBD1; size: NA; J: TRBJ2-1; DNA: TGTGCCAGTAGTGTGGGACAGGGGTACAATGAGCAGTTCTTC; CDR3: CASSVGQGYNEQFF
V: TRBV9; D: TRBD1; size: NA; J: TRBJ2-3; DNA: TGTGCCAGCAGTCCAAGGGGTGGGGACAGGGTAGGATCCGATACGCAGTATTTT; CDR3: CASSPRGGDRVGSDTQYF
V: TRBV19; D: TRBD2; size: NA; J: TRBJ2-2; DNA: TGTGCCAGTAGTACTCCTCTAGCGGGAGTGGGGACCGGGGAGCTGTTTTTT; CDR3: CASSTPLAGVGTGELFF
V: TRBV28; D: NA; size: NA; J: TRBJ1-5; DNA: TGTGCCAGCAGTTTGCCAGGGCTGAACAATCAGCCCCAGCATTTT; CDR3: CASSLPGLNNQPQHF
V: TRBV7-2; D: TRBD2; size: NA; J: TRBJ2-1; DNA: TGTGCCAGCAGCTTAGACGGGAGCGGGACTCACAATGAGCAGTTCTTC; CDR3: CASSLDGSGTHNEQFF
V: TRBV7-8; D: TRBD2; size: NA; J: TRBJ2-1; DNA: TGTGCCAGCAGCTTGACTAGCGGGCTCTACAATGAGCAGTTCTTC; CDR3: CASSLTSGLYNEQFF
V: TRBV28; D: NA; size: NA; J: TRBJ2-1; DNA: TGTGCCAGCAGTTTATCTAGCCTAGGCTCCTACAATGAGCAGTTCTTC; CDR3: CASSLSSLGSYNEQFF
V: TRBV29-1; D: TRBD2; size: NA; J: TRBJ2-3; DNA: TGCAGCGGGGCCCTAGCGGGGGGGAGGTCAGATACGCAGTATTTT; CDR3: CSGALAGGRSDTQYF
V: TRBV19; D: NA; size: NA; J: TRBJ2-1; DNA: TGTGCCAGTAGTAACCTATATGAGCAGTTCTTC; CDR3: CASSNLYEQFF
V: TRBV2; D: NA; size: NA; J: TRBJ2-7; DNA: TGTGCCAGCAGGCCGGGCCAGGGGTCCTACGAGCAGTACTTC; CDR3: CASRPGQGSYEQYF
V: TRBV9; D: TRBD1; size: NA; J: TRBJ1-4; DNA: TGTGCCAGCAGCGCCGGGACAGGGTTAAATGAAAAACTGTTTTTT; CDR3: CASSAGTGLNEKLFF
V: TRBV5-8; D: NA; size: NA; J: TRBJ1-5; DNA: TGTGCCAGCAGCTTGTGGGGGTCCGGTCAGCCCCAGCATTTT; CDR3: CASSLWGSGQPQHF
V: TRBV7-2; D: TRBD1; size: NA; J: TRBJ1-2; DNA: TGTGCCAGCAGCTTAGCACAGGGGGTTGGTGGCTACACCTTC; CDR3: CASSLAQGVGGYTF
V: TRBV5-1; D: NA; size: NA; J: TRBJ2-3; DNA: TGCGCCAGCTCCCCCGGGGGACTGACTCTCCCAGATACGCAGTATTTT; CDR3: CASSPGGLTLPDTQYF
V: TRBV7-3; D: NA; size: NA; J: TRBJ1-2; DNA: TGTGCCAGCAGCCTGGACGGTAACTATGGCTACACCTTC; CDR3: CASSLDGNYGYTF
V: TRBV7-9; D: NA; size: NA; J: TRBJ2-7; DNA: TGTGCCAGCAGCTTACAGGCCCCCTACGAGCAGTACTTC; CDR3: CASSLQAPYEQYF
V: TRBV5-4; D: TRBD1; size: NA; J: TRBJ1-2; DNA: TGTGCCAGCAGCTCCGGGGACAGGGGGCTAGGTGGCTACACCTTC; CDR3: CASSSGDRGLGGYTF
V: TRBV7-9; D: NA; size: NA; J: TRBJ2-3; DNA: TGTGCCAGCAGCCGTCGTGACAATACGCAGTATTTT; CDR3: CASSRRDNTQYF
V: TRBV21-1; D: NA; size: NA; J: TRBJ1-4; DNA: TGTGCCAGCAGCAAAGGCAGTACCAGAGCTGCAACTAATGAAAAACTGTTTTTT; CDR3: CASSKGSTRAATNEKLFF
V: TRBV30; D: NA; size: few; J: TRBJ1-5; DNA: TGTGCCTGGGACTCAGGGAGAGGTCAGCCCCAGCATTTT; CDR3: CAWDSGRGQPQHF
V: TRBV30; D: NA; size: NA; J: TRBJ2-3; DNA: TGTGCCTGGAGGGGGGGGGCGGGGACGCAGTATTTT; CDR3: CAWRGGAGTQYF
V: TRBV6-1; D: NA; size: NA; J: TRBJ1-1; DNA: TGTGCCAGCAGTCCACAATTGAACACTGAAGCTTTCTTT; CDR3: CASSPQLNTEAFF